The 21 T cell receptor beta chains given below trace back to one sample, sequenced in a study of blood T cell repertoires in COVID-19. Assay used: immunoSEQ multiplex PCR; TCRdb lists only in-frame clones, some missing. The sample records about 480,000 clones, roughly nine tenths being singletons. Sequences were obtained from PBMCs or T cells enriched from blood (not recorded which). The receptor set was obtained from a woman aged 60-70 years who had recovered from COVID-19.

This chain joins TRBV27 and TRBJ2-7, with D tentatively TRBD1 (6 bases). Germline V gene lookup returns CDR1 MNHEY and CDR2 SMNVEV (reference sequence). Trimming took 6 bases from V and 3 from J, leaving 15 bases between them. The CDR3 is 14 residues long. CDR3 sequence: CASSQGGVGYEQYF. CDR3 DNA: TGTGCCAGCAGCCAAGGGGGTGTCGGCTACGAGCAGTACTTC.

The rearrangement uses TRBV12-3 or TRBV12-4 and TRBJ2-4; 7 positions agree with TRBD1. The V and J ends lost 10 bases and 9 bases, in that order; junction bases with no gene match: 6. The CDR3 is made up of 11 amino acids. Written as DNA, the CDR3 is TGTGCCATCCGACAGGGAATCATTCAGTACTTC. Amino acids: CAIRQGIIQYF.

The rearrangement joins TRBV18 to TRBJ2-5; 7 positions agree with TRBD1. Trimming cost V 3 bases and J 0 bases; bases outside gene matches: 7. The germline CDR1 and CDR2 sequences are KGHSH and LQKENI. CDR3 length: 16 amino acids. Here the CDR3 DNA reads TGTGCCAGCTCACCCTTTCAAGGGACAGACCAAGAGACCCAGTACTTC. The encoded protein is CASSPFQGTDQETQYF.

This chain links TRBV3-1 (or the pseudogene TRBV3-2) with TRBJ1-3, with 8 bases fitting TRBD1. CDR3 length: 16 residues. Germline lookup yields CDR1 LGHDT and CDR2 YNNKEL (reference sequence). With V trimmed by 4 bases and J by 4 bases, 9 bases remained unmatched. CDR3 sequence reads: CASSPRTGRIGNTIYF. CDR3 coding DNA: TGTGCCAGCAGCCCAAGGACAGGGCGGATAGGAAACACCATATATTTT.

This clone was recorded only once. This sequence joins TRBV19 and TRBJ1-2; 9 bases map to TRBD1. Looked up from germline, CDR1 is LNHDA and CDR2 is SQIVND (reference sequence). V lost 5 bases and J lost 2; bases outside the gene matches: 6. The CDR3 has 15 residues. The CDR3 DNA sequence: TGTGCCAGTAGTGGAGACAGGGGGGGGAACTATGGCTACACCTTC. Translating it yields CASSGDRGGNYGYTF.

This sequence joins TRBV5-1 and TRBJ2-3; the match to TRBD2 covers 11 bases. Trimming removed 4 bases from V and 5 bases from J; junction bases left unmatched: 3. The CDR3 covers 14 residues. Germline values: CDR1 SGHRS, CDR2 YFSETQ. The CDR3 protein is CASSKTSGVDTQYF. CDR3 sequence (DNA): TGCGCCAGCAGCAAGACTAGCGGGGTAGATACGCAGTATTTT. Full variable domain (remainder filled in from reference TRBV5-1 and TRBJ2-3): KAGVTQTPRYLIKTRGQQVTLSCSPISGHRSVSWYQQTPGQGLQFLFEYFSETQRNKGNFPGRFSGRQFSNSRSEMNVSTLELGDSALYLCASSKTSGVDTQYFGPGTRLTVL.

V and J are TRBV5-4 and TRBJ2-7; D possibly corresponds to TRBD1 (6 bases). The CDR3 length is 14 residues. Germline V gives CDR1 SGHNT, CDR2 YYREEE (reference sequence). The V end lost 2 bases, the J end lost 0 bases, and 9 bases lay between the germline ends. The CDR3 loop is CASSLQGSSYEQYV. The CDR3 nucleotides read TGTGCCAGCAGCTTACAGGGTAGCTCCTACGAGCAGTACGTC.

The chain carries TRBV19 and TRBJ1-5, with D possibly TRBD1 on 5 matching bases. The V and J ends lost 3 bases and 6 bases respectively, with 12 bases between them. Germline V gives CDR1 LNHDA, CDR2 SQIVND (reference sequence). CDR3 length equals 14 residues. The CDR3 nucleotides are TGTGCCAGTAGTATTTGGGGGGGAGGTCAGCCCCAGCATTTT. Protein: CASSIWGGGQPQHF.

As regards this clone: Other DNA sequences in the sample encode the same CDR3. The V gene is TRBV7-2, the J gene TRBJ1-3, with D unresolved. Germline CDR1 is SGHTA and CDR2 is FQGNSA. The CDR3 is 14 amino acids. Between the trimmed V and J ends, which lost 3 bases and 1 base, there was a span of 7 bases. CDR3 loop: CASSFTGSGNTIYF. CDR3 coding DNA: TGTGCCAGCAGCTTTACGGGTTCTGGAAACACCATATATTTT.

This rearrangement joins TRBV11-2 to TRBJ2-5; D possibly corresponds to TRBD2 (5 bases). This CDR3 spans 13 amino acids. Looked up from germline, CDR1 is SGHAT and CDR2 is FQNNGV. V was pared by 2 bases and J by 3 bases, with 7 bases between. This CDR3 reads CASSLWREETQYF. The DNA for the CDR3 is TGTGCCAGCAGCTTATGGCGGGAAGAGACCCAGTACTTC.

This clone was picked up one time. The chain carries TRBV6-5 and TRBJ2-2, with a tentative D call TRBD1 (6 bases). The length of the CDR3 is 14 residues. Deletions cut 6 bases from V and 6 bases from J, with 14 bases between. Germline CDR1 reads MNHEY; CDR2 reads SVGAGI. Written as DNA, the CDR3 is TGTGCCAGCAGCCCCCCCCCAGGGGCCGGGGAGCTGTTTTTT. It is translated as CASSPPPGAGELFF.

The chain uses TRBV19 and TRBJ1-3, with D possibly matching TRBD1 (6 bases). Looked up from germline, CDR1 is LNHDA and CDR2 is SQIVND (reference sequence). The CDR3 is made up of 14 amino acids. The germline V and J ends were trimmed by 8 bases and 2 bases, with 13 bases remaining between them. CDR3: CASQGSSAGNTIYF. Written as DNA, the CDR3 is TGTGCCAGTCAGGGGTCATCGGCTGGAAACACCATATATTTT.

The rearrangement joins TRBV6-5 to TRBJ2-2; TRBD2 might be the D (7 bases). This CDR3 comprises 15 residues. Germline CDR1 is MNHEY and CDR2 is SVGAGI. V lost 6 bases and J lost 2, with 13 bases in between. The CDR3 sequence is CASSRWGGNTGELFF. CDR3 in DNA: TGTGCCAGCAGCCGCTGGGGGGGCAACACCGGGGAGCTGTTTTTT.

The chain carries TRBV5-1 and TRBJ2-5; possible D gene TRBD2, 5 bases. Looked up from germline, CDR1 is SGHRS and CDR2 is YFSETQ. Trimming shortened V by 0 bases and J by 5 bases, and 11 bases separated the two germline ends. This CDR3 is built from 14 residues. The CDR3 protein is CASSLAPGVETQYF. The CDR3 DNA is TGCGCCAGCAGCTTGGCGCCCGGGGTGGAGACCCAGTACTTC.

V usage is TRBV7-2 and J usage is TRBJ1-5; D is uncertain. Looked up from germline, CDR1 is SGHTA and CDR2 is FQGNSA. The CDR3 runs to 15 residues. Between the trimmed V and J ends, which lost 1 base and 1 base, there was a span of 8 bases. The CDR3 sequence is CASSLGLFSNQPQHF. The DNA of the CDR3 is TGTGCCAGCAGCTTAGGACTGTTCAGCAATCAGCCCCAGCATTTT.

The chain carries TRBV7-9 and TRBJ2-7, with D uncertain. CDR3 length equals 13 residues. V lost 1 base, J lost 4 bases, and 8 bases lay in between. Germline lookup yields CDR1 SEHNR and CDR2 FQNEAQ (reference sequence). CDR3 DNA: TGTGCCAGCAGCTTAGAAAGAGTATACGAGCAGTACTTC. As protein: CASSLERVYEQYF.

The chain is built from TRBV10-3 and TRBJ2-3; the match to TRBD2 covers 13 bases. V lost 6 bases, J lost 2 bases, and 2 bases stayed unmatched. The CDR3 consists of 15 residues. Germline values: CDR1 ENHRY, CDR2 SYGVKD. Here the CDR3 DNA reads TGTGCCATCAGGGGACTAGCGGGGAACACAGATACGCAGTATTTT. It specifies CAIRGLAGNTDTQYF.

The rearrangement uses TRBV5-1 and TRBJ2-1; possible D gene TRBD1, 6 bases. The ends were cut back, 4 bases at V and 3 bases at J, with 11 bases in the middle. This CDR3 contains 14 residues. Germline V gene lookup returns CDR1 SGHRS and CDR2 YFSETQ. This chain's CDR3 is CASSRRQDYNEQFF. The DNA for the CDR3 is TGCGCCAGCAGCCGTCGACAGGACTACAATGAGCAGTTCTTC.

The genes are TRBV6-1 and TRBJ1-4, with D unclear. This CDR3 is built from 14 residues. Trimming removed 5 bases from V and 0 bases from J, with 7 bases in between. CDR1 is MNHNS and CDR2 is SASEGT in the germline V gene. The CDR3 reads CASSWLPTNEKLFF. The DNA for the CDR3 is TGTGCCAGCAGTTGGCTGCCAACTAATGAAAAACTGTTTTTT.

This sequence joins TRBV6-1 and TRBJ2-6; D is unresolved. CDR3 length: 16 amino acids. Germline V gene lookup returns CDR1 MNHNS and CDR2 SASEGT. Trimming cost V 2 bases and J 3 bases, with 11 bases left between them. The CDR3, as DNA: TGTGCCAGCAGTGAAATCGTCAGTATTGGGGCCAACGTCCTGACTTTC. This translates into CASSEIVSIGANVLTF.

This chain's CDR3 is CASSPVGGGVDTQYF. The CDR3 DNA reads as TGTGCCAGCAGCCCGGTGGGGGGGGGTGTGGATACGCAGTATTTT. The rearrangement links TRBV2 to TRBJ2-3, with TRBD2 identical over 7 bases. The CDR3 runs to 15 residues. The germline V gene encodes CDR1 SNHLY and CDR2 FYNNEI. V dropped 6 bases and J dropped 6; count of bases not matched to a gene: 12.